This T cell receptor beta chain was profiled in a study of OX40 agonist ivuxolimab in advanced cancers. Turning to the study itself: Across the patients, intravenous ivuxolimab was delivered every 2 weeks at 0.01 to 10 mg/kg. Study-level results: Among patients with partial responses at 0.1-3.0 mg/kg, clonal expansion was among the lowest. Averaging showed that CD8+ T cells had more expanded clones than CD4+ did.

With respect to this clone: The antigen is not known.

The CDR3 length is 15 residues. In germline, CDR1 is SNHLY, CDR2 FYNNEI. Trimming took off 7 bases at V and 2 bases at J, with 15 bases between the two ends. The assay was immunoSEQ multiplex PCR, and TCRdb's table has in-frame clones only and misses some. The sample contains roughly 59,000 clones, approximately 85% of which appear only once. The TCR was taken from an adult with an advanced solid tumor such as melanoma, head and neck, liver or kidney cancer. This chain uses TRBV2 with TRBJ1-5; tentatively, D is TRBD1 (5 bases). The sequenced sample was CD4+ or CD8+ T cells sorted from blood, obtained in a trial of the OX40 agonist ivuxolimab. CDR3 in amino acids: CASMEGRGGNQPQHF. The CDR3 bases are TGTGCCAGCATGGAGGGTCGAGGGGGCAATCAGCCCCAGCATTTT.